Sequencing of this T cell receptor beta chain was carried out in a study of T-cell reconstitution after alpha-beta-depleted transplantation in children. Findings and caveats of the study: Reportedly, only several hundred clones from non-depleted graft cells drove alpha-beta T-cell counts at about two months.

This clonotype was observed a few times. The antigen is undetermined. Library preparation (for TCRbeta) was performed with unique molecular identifiers. Each CDR3 protein is one row after TCRdb ran MiXCR on the PCR reads. The sample lists over 85,000 distinct CDR3 sequences; 7.5% to 9.5% were seen once. The ends lost 7 bases at V and 3 bases at J; junction bases unmatched: 1. The CDR3 covers 15 residues. CDR1 is SGHRS, CDR2 YFSETQ, per germline. The sample in question was PBMCs, obtained before TCRalphabeta/CD19-depleted stem cell transplant. The chain recombines TRBV5-1 with TRBJ2-2, with 15 bases that match TRBD2. The sequence was obtained from a boy aged 2 to 10 with acute lymphoblastic leukemia, due to receive a stem cell transplant. The CDR3 here is CASGLAGGHTGELFF. The CDR3, as DNA: TGCGCCAGCGGACTAGCGGGGGGGCACACCGGGGAGCTGTTTTTT.